These 15 T cell receptor beta chains came from one sample sequenced in a study of blood T cell repertoires in COVID-19. The assay was immunoSEQ multiplex PCR, and TCRdb's table has in-frame clones only and misses some. The sample carries more than 300,000 clones, 65% to 90% recorded once. Sequencing used PBMCs or T cells enriched from blood (not recorded which). Receptors were obtained from a woman younger than 35 who had recovered from COVID-19.

The chain combines TRBV5-1 with TRBJ2-7; 9 bases fit TRBD1. Germline assignment: CDR1 SGHRS and CDR2 YFSETQ. CDR3 length: 16 amino acids. Trimming took 2 bases from V and 2 from J; bases not matched to a gene: 8. DNA of the CDR3: TGCGCCAGCAGCTTAGAGTCCGGGACAGGGACCTACGAGCAGTACTTC. Translating it yields CASSLESGTGTYEQYF.

This clone has a handful of counts. The chain recombines TRBV28 with TRBJ1-2; TRBD1 matches at 8 bases. The V gene's germline CDR1 is MDHEN and CDR2 SYDVKM. V lost 2 bases to trimming and J lost 10 bases; unmatched junction nucleotides: 15. The CDR3 runs 16 residues. The CDR3 DNA reads TGTGCCAGCAGTTTACCAGCTAGGGGCAGGGGGCCCTTCTACACCTTC. It codes for CASSLPARGRGPFYTF.

The V call is TRBV27, the J call TRBJ2-7; D unresolved. Germline loops: CDR1 MNHEY, CDR2 SMNVEV (reference sequence). This CDR3 contains 14 residues. Trimming removed 4 bases from V and 7 bases from J, with 17 bases in between. This chain's CDR3 is CASSSLDSRVEQYF. CDR3 coding DNA: TGTGCCAGCAGTTCCCTTGACTCGCGTGTAGAGCAGTACTTC.

The chain links TRBV7-8 to TRBJ1-1; D gene unclear. V gave up 3 bases and J gave up 6 bases, with 17 bases separating them. This CDR3 comprises 15 residues. CDR1 is SGHVS, CDR2 FQNEAQ, per germline. CDR3 loop: CASSLGGQSGPEAFF. CDR3 DNA: TGTGCCAGCAGCTTGGGTGGGCAGTCTGGGCCTGAAGCTTTCTTT.

The count of this clone is one. The gene calls are TRBV3-1 (or the pseudogene TRBV3-2) and TRBJ2-7, with D tentatively TRBD1 (6 bases). The CDR3 runs to 14 residues. Germline values: CDR1 LGHDT, CDR2 YNNKEL (reference sequence). The ends were cut back, 3 bases at V and 2 bases at J, with 11 bases in the middle. The chain's CDR3 is CASSHRDIAYEQYF. The DNA for the CDR3 is TGTGCCAGCAGCCATCGGGACATCGCCTACGAGCAGTACTTC.

This clone was seen once. This sequence joins TRBV6-4 and TRBJ1-5; D gene unclear. Germline V CDR1 and CDR2: MRHNA, SNTAGT. V gave up 8 bases and J gave up 6 bases, with 14 bases separating them. The CDR3 has 13 amino acids. CDR3 sequence reads: CASAPEEAQPQHF. The CDR3 bases are TGTGCCAGCGCCCCGGAGGAGGCTCAGCCCCAGCATTTT.

The chain couples TRBV3-1 (or the pseudogene TRBV3-2) to TRBJ1-1, with TRBD1 matching 8 bases. Losses at the gene ends were 1 base for V and 11 bases for J; bases not matched to a gene: 3. The CDR3 spans 12 residues. Per the germline V gene, CDR1 is LGHDT and CDR2 is YNNKEL (reference sequence). CDR3 coding DNA: TGTGCCAGCAGCCAAGGAACAGGGGGGGCTTTCTTT. Protein: CASSQGTGGAFF.

V and J are TRBV5-4 and TRBJ2-7, with D perhaps TRBD2 (7 bases). CDR3 size: 15 residues. V lost 1 base, J lost 9 bases, and 20 bases lay in between. The germline gives CDR1 SGHNT, CDR2 YYREEE (reference sequence). In DNA form, the CDR3 reads TGTGCCAGCAGCTTGTCCGGCGGGGGATCCAGGGGGCAGTACTTC. Residues: CASSLSGGGSRGQYF.

The chain employs TRBV4-1 and TRBJ2-3; D remains unclear. Germline-derived CDR1 and CDR2 are MGHRA and YSYEKL. The CDR3 length is 13 residues. V dropped 2 bases and J dropped 6 bases, with 9 bases sitting between them. Here the CDR3 reads CASSQTFTDTQYF. CDR3 bases: TGCGCCAGCAGCCAAACTTTTACGGATACGCAGTATTTT.

The chain uses TRBV19 and TRBJ1-4, with 8 bases fitting TRBD1. CDR3 length equals 15 residues. J lost 5 bases, V lost 6 bases, and 8 bases had no gene match. CDR1 is LNHDA and CDR2 is SQIVND in the germline V gene (reference sequence). The CDR3 DNA sequence: TGTGCCAGTAGGAGGGGGACAGGACTAAATGAAAAACTGTTTTTT. It specifies CASRRGTGLNEKLFF. The variable domain in full, with the rest retrieved from reference TRBV19 and TRBJ1-4, is DGGITQSPKYLFRKEGQNVTLSCEQNLNHDAMYWYRQDPGQGLRLIYYSQIVNDFQKGDIAEGYSVSREKKESFPLTVTSAQKNPTAFYLCASRRGTGLNEKLFFGSGTQLSVL.

The V call is TRBV10-2, the J call TRBJ1-5; TRBD1 agrees at 7 bases. There are 15 residues in the CDR3. V trimming: 6 bases; J trimming: 3 bases; junction bases outside the gene matches: 8. CDR1 and CDR2 from the germline V gene are WSHSY and SAAADI. The CDR3 sequence: CASSEGTANNQPQHF. In nucleotides, the CDR3 is TGCGCCAGCAGCGAAGGGACAGCGAACAATCAGCCCCAGCATTTT.

V gene TRBV30 combines with J gene TRBJ1-2; 9 bases are shared with TRBD1. CDR1 GTSNPN and CDR2 SVGIG come from the germline V gene (reference sequence). V lost 2 bases, J lost 2 bases, and 3 bases stayed unmatched. The CDR3 contains 14 residues. The CDR3 DNA follows: TGTGCCTGGAGTTCCGGGACAGGGAACTATGGCTACACCTTC. Translation: CAWSSGTGNYGYTF.

The chain has TRBV5-1 and TRBJ2-5; TRBD2 might be the D (6 bases). The CDR3 covers 16 residues. Germline V CDR1 and CDR2: SGHRS, YFSETQ. V lost 0 bases and J lost 1, with 13 bases in between. CDR3 in DNA: TGCGCCAGCAGCTTGGTCAACTTGCGGGGCCAAGAGACCCAGTACTTC. Protein: CASSLVNLRGQETQYF.

This rearrangement joins TRBV2 to TRBJ1-4; 9 nucleotides match TRBD1. This CDR3 contains 15 residues. The V segment lost 6 bases and the J segment 8 bases; nucleotides outside the gene matches: 10. The V gene's germline CDR1 is SNHLY and CDR2 FYNNEI. This chain's CDR3 is CASRDGQGIIEKLFF. CDR3 coding DNA: TGTGCCAGCAGGGACGGACAGGGGATAATCGAAAAACTGTTTTTT.

CDR3 amino acids: CASSSGQGVSTEAFF. CDR3 nucleotide sequence: TGTGCCAGTAGTTCCGGACAGGGTGTGTCCACTGAAGCTTTCTTT. The chain is built from TRBV19 and TRBJ1-1; 8 bases match TRBD1. Germline V gene data show CDR1 as LNHDA and CDR2 as SQIVND (reference sequence). The junction had 9 bases not matched to a gene; V was cut back by 5 bases and J by 4 bases. The CDR3 has 15 amino acids.